This is a list of T cell receptor beta chains from one sample in a study of Graves' ophthalmopathy and Graves' hyperthyroidism. One entry per CDR3 protein results from TCRdb running MiXCR on the multiplex PCR reads. The data contain 200,000 to 250,000 distinct CDR3 sequences, 45% of them singletons. The specimen was peripheral blood. These TCRs come from an adult man with Graves' ophthalmopathy. CDR3s include the opening cysteine and the closing phenylalanine or tryptophan. The order of the fields is D gene, CDR3 length, J gene, clone size, V gene, CDR3 DNA, CDR3 protein. A D gene is named only where the DNA matches it firmly. For some rows the clone size is stated as once, few or many, or as a class when expanded; others skip it.

NA,13,TRBJ2-7,NA,TRBV20-1,TGCAGTGCTAGAGGTGGACAGCCCTACGAGCAGTACTTC,CSARGGQPYEQYF
NA,14,TRBJ2-7,few,TRBV6-5,TGTGCCAGCAGTTACTCGCCAGGGTCCTACGAGCAGTACTTC,CASSYSPGSYEQYF
NA,14,TRBJ1-2,few,TRBV5-4,TGTGCCAGCAGCTTGACTGGACCGTACCATGGCTACACCTTC,CASSLTGPYHGYTF
TRBD1,16,TRBJ1-6,NA,TRBV9,TGTGCCAGCAGCTTGTTGACAGGGGGATTGAATTCACCCCTCCACTTT,CASSLLTGGLNSPLHF
NA,11,TRBJ1-2,NA,TRBV10-3,TGTGCCATCAGTGCTGACTATGGCTACACCTTC,CAISADYGYTF
TRBD1,13,TRBJ1-2,few,TRBV7-3,TGTGCCAGCAGCCCTGACAGGGCGAGTGGCTACACCTTC,CASSPDRASGYTF
TRBD1,15,TRBJ1-4,NA,TRBV15,TGTGCCACCAGCAGAGACACAGGGGGGAACGAAAAACTGTTTTTT,CATSRDTGGNEKLFF
NA,14,TRBJ1-4,NA,TRBV7-8,TGTGCCAGCAGCTCGGGGGGGTCGAATGAAAAACTGTTTTTT,CASSSGGSNEKLFF
NA,11,TRBJ2-2,few,TRBV7-9,TGTGCCAGCAGGGTCACCGGGGAGCTGTTTTTT,CASRVTGELFF
NA,15,TRBJ1-1,NA,TRBV6-5,TGTGCCAGCAGTTACTTGGCCGGGGCCTTGACAGAAGCTTTCTTT,CASSYLAGALTEAFF
NA,13,TRBJ2-6,NA,TRBV7-2,TGTGCCAGCAGATTCCCCGGGGCCAACGTCCTGACTTTC,CASRFPGANVLTF
NA,15,TRBJ1-6,NA,TRBV20-1,TGCAGTGCTAGACTTTCTAACTCCTATAATTCACCCCTCCACTTT,CSARLSNSYNSPLHF
NA,16,TRBJ2-7,few,TRBV15,TGTGCCACCAGCAGAGATCGCGGGGGCGACTCCTACGAGCAGTACTTC,CATSRDRGGDSYEQYF
NA,11,TRBJ1-6,many,TRBV15,TGTGCCACCGGACTCAATTCACCCCTCCACTTT,CATGLNSPLHF
NA,14,TRBJ1-4,NA,TRBV2,TGTGCCAGCAGTTCCTTTTTAGTCATTGAAAAACTGTTTTTT,CASSSFLVIEKLFF
NA,14,TRBJ2-3,NA,TRBV24-1,TGTGCCACCAGTGATTTCCTAGGCACAGATACGCAGTATTTT,CATSDFLGTDTQYF
NA,13,TRBJ1-5,NA,TRBV20-1,TGCAGTGCTAGAGACAGGTGGGATCAGCCCCAGCATTTT,CSARDRWDQPQHF
NA,12,TRBJ2-5,few,TRBV20-1,TGCAGTGCTAGGGACAATCAAGAGACCCAGTACTTC,CSARDNQETQYF
NA,10,TRBJ1-1,many,TRBV30,TGTGCCTGGGGAAGCACTGAAGCTTTCTTT,CAWGSTEAFF
TRBD2,16,TRBJ2-6,NA,TRBV6-5,TGTGCCAGCAGTCCCAGCGGGGTGGGGGGGGCCAACGTCCTGACTTTC,CASSPSGVGGANVLTF
TRBD1,14,TRBJ2-1,NA,TRBV9,TGTGCCAGCAGCGACGACAGGGGCTACAATGAGCAGTTCTTC,CASSDDRGYNEQFF
TRBD1,15,TRBJ1-2,NA,TRBV7-2,TGTGCCAGCAGCTTAGTAGGAAAGAACAGGGGTGGCTACACCTTC,CASSLVGKNRGGYTF
NA,13,TRBJ1-2,few,TRBV5-4,TGTGCCAGCAGCTATGGGCGAATCTATGGCTACACCTTC,CASSYGRIYGYTF